This is a list of T cell receptor beta chains from one sample in a study of neurological immune-mediated disorders. MiXCR was run by TCRdb on the 5' RACE reads, yielding one entry per CDR3 protein. The repertoire includes tens of thousands of distinct CDR3 sequences, approximately 3.3% of them detected once, and roughly 5.5% sits in the top ten. The sequenced material came from PBMCs. The receptors stem from a man aged 40-49 years with multiple sclerosis. Both conserved end residues are part of each CDR3. Fields, in order: J gene, D gene, V gene, CDR3 protein. D genes are given only for firm matches.

J gene: TRBJ2-3
D gene: TRBD1
V gene: TRBV25-1
CDR3 protein: CASSDRTGRPSSTDTQYF

J gene: TRBJ2-2
D gene: TRBD1
V gene: TRBV24-1
CDR3 protein: CATSDLGTGGGGYTGELFF

J gene: TRBJ2-3
D gene: -
V gene: TRBV28
CDR3 protein: CASSLSPDTTDTQYF

J gene: TRBJ1-2
D gene: -
V gene: TRBV7-9
CDR3 protein: CASSLVQINYGYTF

J gene: TRBJ2-7
D gene: TRBD2
V gene: TRBV10-1
CDR3 protein: CASSESGATIGGEQYF

J gene: TRBJ2-2
D gene: TRBD2
V gene: TRBV20-1
CDR3 protein: CSAQLAGDANTGELFF

J gene: TRBJ2-3
D gene: TRBD2
V gene: TRBV28
CDR3 protein: CASRPPTAGGSDTQYF

J gene: TRBJ2-3
D gene: -
V gene: TRBV9
CDR3 protein: CASSVELGVTDTQYF

J gene: TRBJ1-1
D gene: -
V gene: TRBV5-1
CDR3 protein: CASNWDTNTEAFF

J gene: TRBJ1-2
D gene: -
V gene: TRBV4-2
CDR3 protein: CASSQEVRQGPLYGYTF

J gene: TRBJ2-5
D gene: -
V gene: TRBV12-3/TRBV12-4
CDR3 protein: CASRPQGQETQYF

J gene: TRBJ2-1
D gene: -
V gene: TRBV9
CDR3 protein: CASSVAPSSNEQFF

J gene: TRBJ2-1
D gene: -
V gene: TRBV5-1
CDR3 protein: CASSLGLSGVDEQFF

J gene: TRBJ2-1
D gene: TRBD1
V gene: TRBV15
CDR3 protein: CATSSPQGAGYNEQFF

J gene: TRBJ1-2
D gene: -
V gene: TRBV29-1
CDR3 protein: CSVDGQGNGYTF

J gene: TRBJ2-5
D gene: TRBD1
V gene: TRBV7-3
CDR3 protein: CASSRRTGWGETQYF

J gene: TRBJ2-1
D gene: TRBD2
V gene: TRBV7-9
CDR3 protein: CASSLGLAGGNEQFF

J gene: TRBJ1-6
D gene: -
V gene: TRBV13
CDR3 protein: CASSAQISPLHF

J gene: TRBJ1-1
D gene: -
V gene: TRBV5-5
CDR3 protein: CASSPEGDRTEAFF

J gene: TRBJ1-6
D gene: -
V gene: TRBV6-1
CDR3 protein: CASNSPLHF

J gene: TRBJ1-2
D gene: -
V gene: TRBV20-1
CDR3 protein: CSAREYGYTF

J gene: TRBJ2-7
D gene: TRBD1
V gene: TRBV29-1
CDR3 protein: CSVGGTGGLGEQYF

J gene: TRBJ2-5
D gene: TRBD2
V gene: TRBV20-1
CDR3 protein: CSASWAGGPETQYF

J gene: TRBJ1-5
D gene: -
V gene: TRBV28
CDR3 protein: CASSLTGASRPRHF

J gene: TRBJ1-4
D gene: -
V gene: TRBV5-1
CDR3 protein: CASSLAGAVNEKLFF

J gene: TRBJ2-6
D gene: TRBD1
V gene: TRBV7-3
CDR3 protein: CASSLSGQGAGANVLTF

J gene: TRBJ2-6
D gene: -
V gene: TRBV27
CDR3 protein: CASSLNGANVLTF

J gene: TRBJ2-5
D gene: -
V gene: TRBV20-1
CDR3 protein: CSAPRAGGGTQYF

J gene: TRBJ1-5
D gene: -
V gene: TRBV6-5
CDR3 protein: CASAKSIQVAQPQNF

J gene: TRBJ2-3
D gene: -
V gene: TRBV27
CDR3 protein: CASSYRGTDTQYF

J gene: TRBJ2-1
D gene: TRBD1
V gene: TRBV5-1
CDR3 protein: CASSLGQGVNEQFF

J gene: TRBJ2-7
D gene: -
V gene: TRBV5-5
CDR3 protein: CASSLIFGGYEQYF

J gene: TRBJ2-5
D gene: TRBD2
V gene: TRBV6-5
CDR3 protein: CASRRFYSSGGAETQYF

J gene: TRBJ2-7
D gene: -
V gene: TRBV5-1
CDR3 protein: CASSLEGRRISYEQYF

J gene: TRBJ2-7
D gene: TRBD2
V gene: TRBV29-1
CDR3 protein: CSVEWGGKGREQYF

J gene: TRBJ2-1
D gene: -
V gene: TRBV6-5
CDR3 protein: CASSSGMVRFRNEQFF

J gene: TRBJ2-7
D gene: TRBD2
V gene: TRBV7-9
CDR3 protein: CASSLGLWGGTKSYEQYF

J gene: TRBJ2-3
D gene: -
V gene: TRBV3-1
CDR3 protein: CASSQDDRGSDTQYF

J gene: TRBJ2-7
D gene: -
V gene: TRBV6-5
CDR3 protein: CASSYESTYEQYF

J gene: TRBJ2-5
D gene: TRBD2
V gene: TRBV20-1
CDR3 protein: CSARVGTSWETQYF

J gene: TRBJ2-3
D gene: TRBD2
V gene: TRBV11-2
CDR3 protein: CASSYLAGAPTDTQYF

J gene: TRBJ2-7
D gene: -
V gene: TRBV20-1
CDR3 protein: CSARDRGASYEQYF

J gene: TRBJ2-3
D gene: TRBD2
V gene: TRBV28
CDR3 protein: CASSKTSGGVPDAQYF

J gene: TRBJ1-3
D gene: -
V gene: TRBV3-1
CDR3 protein: CASSQSNTIYF

J gene: TRBJ1-1
D gene: -
V gene: TRBV11-3
CDR3 protein: CASSLDPEGSTEAFF